The next 13 T cell receptor beta chains were all read from a single sample in a study of T cell changes during pregnancy in multiple sclerosis (dated by TCRdb to between 2018 and 2020). Library preparation was by the immunoSEQ multiplex PCR assay. In its TCRdb copy, this immuneACCESS table keeps in-frame sequences only and misses some clones. Where compared with another copy, unresolved V genes explain less than half of these, and the others have no known cause. The sample records around 32,000 clones, 80% to 90% of which are singletons. The ten largest clones add up to 8.5% to 14% of the sample. The material sequenced was CD8+ T cells from peripheral blood mononuclear cells, taken in the third trimester of pregnancy. These receptors were collected from a female donor with multiple sclerosis, enrolled in a pregnancy study.

The chain has TRBV10-3 and TRBJ1-1; D is perhaps TRBD1 (5 bases). Trimming removed 0 bases from V and 4 bases from J, with 21 bases in between. Per the germline V gene, CDR1 is ENHRY and CDR2 is SYGVKD. The CDR3 extends over 18 amino acids. The CDR3 DNA follows: TGTGCCATCAGTGAGTCGAGAAGCGGGGCCAGGGCGTTCACTGAAGCTTTCTTT. Encoded protein: CAISESRSGARAFTEAFF.

This clone was seen a few times. The rearrangement joins TRBV7-9 to TRBJ2-1, with 11 positions matching TRBD2. Germline CDR1 reads SEHNR; CDR2 reads FQNEAQ (reference sequence). The ends lost 5 bases at V and 9 bases at J; junction bases unmatched: 3. The CDR3 length is 13 residues. The CDR3 coding sequence is TGTGCCAGCAGCCGGGGACTAGCGGTTGAGCAGTTCTTC. Its protein is CASSRGLAVEQFF.

This clone is a singleton in its sample. V is TRBV2 and J is TRBJ2-3; 11 nucleotides match TRBD2. The germline gives CDR1 SNHLY, CDR2 FYNNEI. The CDR3 sequence is 18 residues long. J lost 0 bases, V lost 4 bases, and 9 bases had no gene match. The CDR3 is CASSGSGGLAESTDTQYF. For the CDR3, the DNA is TGTGCCAGCAGTGGATCTGGGGGACTAGCGGAGAGCACAGATACGCAGTATTTT.

The chain carries TRBV2 and TRBJ2-7, with TRBD1 as a possible D gene (7 bases). Trimming shortened V by 6 bases and J by 0 bases, and 15 bases separated the two germline ends. CDR1 and CDR2 from the germline V gene are SNHLY and FYNNEI. The CDR3 spans 15 residues. CDR3 protein: CASREGAGPSYEQYF. As DNA, the CDR3 is TGTGCCAGCAGGGAGGGGGCAGGTCCCTCCTACGAGCAGTACTTC.

This chain connects TRBV5-1 to TRBJ1-5; possibly TRBD1 for D (6 bases). The CDR3 consists of 15 residues. CDR1 is SGHRS, CDR2 YFSETQ, per germline. The V gene lost 4 bases and the J gene lost 6 bases, with 17 bases spanning the gap. CDR3 loop: CASSPDSSQSQPQHF. In DNA form, the CDR3 reads TGCGCCAGCAGCCCGGACAGTTCACAGAGTCAGCCCCAGCATTTT.

With regard to this clone: A read error may explain this, as a much larger clone is one base away. This specimen includes other DNA sequences encoding the same CDR3. The V call is TRBV6-1, the J call TRBJ1-1, with a tentative D call TRBD1 (5 bases). Germline V CDR1 and CDR2: MNHNS, SASEGT. The CDR3 extends over 14 amino acids. CDR3 in amino acids: CASSEGPMTVEAFF. The CDR3 DNA sequence: TGTGCCAGCAGTGAGGGCCCAATGACAGTTGAAGCTTTTTTT.

This chain links TRBV5-1 with TRBJ1-1; TRBD1 might be the D (5 bases). Germline V gene data show CDR1 as SGHRS and CDR2 as YFSETQ. Trimming removed 6 bases at V and 0 bases at J, with 12 bases between. CDR3 length equals 14 residues. The CDR3 protein is CASTTDFMNTEAFF. In nucleotides, the CDR3 is TGCGCCAGCACGACAGACTTCATGAACACTGAAGCTTTCTTT.

The V call is TRBV6-4, the J call TRBJ1-4; 7 bases are a match to TRBD1. The CDR3 spans 16 residues. CDR1 and CDR2 from the germline V gene are MRHNA and SNTAGT. J gave up 5 bases and V 2 bases, and 8 bases lay outside the gene matches. This CDR3 reads CASSDGRGQLNEKLFF. The CDR3, as DNA: TGTGCCAGCAGTGACGGTAGGGGACAGCTAAATGAAAAACTGTTTTTT.

This chain uses TRBV30 with TRBJ2-7; possible D gene TRBD2, 5 bases. V was pared by 6 bases and J by 4 bases, with 10 bases between. The germline V gene encodes CDR1 GTSNPN and CDR2 SVGIG (reference sequence). CDR3 length equals 11 residues. CDR3 DNA sequence: TGTGCCTGCACCCCGGGGTACGAGCAGTACTTC. It encodes CACTPGYEQYF.

This clone was recorded a few times. The CDR3 DNA is TGTGCCAGCAGCGTAGTTAAAAACACTGAAGCTTTCTTT. Amino acid sequence: CASSVVKNTEAFF. The chain joins TRBV9 to TRBJ1-1; no firm D call. V was trimmed by 0 bases and J by 2 bases, leaving 5 bases between them. The CDR3 consists of 13 residues. The germline CDR1 and CDR2 sequences are SGDLS and YYNGEE.

This clone was seen only once. CDR3 in amino acids: CASSQAGLAQETQYF. The CDR3 bases are TGCGCCAGCAGCCAGGCGGGACTAGCACAAGAGACCCAGTACTTC. The rearrangement joins TRBV4-1 to TRBJ2-5; 9 bases fit TRBD2. V lost 3 bases to trimming and J lost 2 bases; unmatched junction nucleotides: 4. CDR3 length: 15 residues. Germline V CDR1 and CDR2: MGHRA, YSYEKL.

The rearrangement uses TRBV5-1 and TRBJ2-1; D perhaps matches TRBD2 (5 bases). Looked up from germline, CDR1 is SGHRS and CDR2 is YFSETQ. V gave up 2 bases and J gave up 2 bases, with 11 bases separating them. CDR3 length: 15 amino acids. CDR3 DNA: TGCGCCAGCAGCTTCCATAGCGAAACCTACAATGAGCAGTTCTTC. The encoded protein is CASSFHSETYNEQFF.

V usage is TRBV1 and J usage is TRBJ2-1; whether TRBD2, the table's D call, matches the DNA was not checked. TRBV1 is a pseudogene segment. This CDR3 spans 18 amino acids. CDR3 region: CTSSHAVLAGGHNNEQFF. The CDR3 DNA sequence: TGCACCAGCAGCCACGCAGTCCTAGCGGGAGGGCACAACAATGAGCAGTTCTTC.